Each of the 31 T cell receptor beta chains below was sequenced from the same sample in a study of PD-1 blockade in mismatch repair-deficient tumors. TCRdb's copy holds only in-frame clones and misses some; the assay was immunoSEQ multiplex PCR. This table has 70,000 to 90,000 clones, roughly 80% appearing once. Source: peripheral blood, taken 44 weeks after starting pembrolizumab. The receptors were gathered from an adult with mismatch repair-deficient cancer.

This chain connects TRBV10-2 to TRBJ2-7; tentative D call: TRBD1 (5 bases). The CDR3 contains 12 residues. The V and J ends lost 5 bases and 6 bases respectively, with 11 bases between them. Germline V gene lookup returns CDR1 WSHSY and CDR2 SAAADI. Written as DNA, the CDR3 is TGCGCCAGCAGTAAGGGGTTAGGCGAGCAGTACTTC. Translation gives CASSKGLGEQYF.

This rearrangement joins TRBV7-6 to TRBJ1-2; D perhaps matches TRBD1 (6 bases). V was shortened by 5 bases and J by 3 bases, with 19 bases between the two germline ends. Per the germline V gene, CDR1 is SGHVS and CDR2 is FNYEAQ. This CDR3 contains 16 residues. The CDR3 nucleotides are TGTGCCAGCAGCCCTGGGGGGGGGCCCGCTGACTATGGCTACACCTTC. Translating gives CASSPGGGPADYGYTF.

J is TRBJ2-1 and V is TRBV19; the match to TRBD2 covers 9 bases. V was clipped by 8 bases and J by 7 bases; unmatched bases: 15. CDR3 length equals 16 residues. CDR1 is LNHDA and CDR2 is SQIVND in the germline V gene (reference sequence). The CDR3 region is CASSPWGGRGQNEQFF. The CDR3 DNA sequence: TGTGCCAGTTCCCCGTGGGGCGGGAGGGGCCAGAATGAGCAGTTCTTC.

The chain links TRBV5-1 to TRBJ2-7; the D gene is possibly TRBD1 (6 bases). CDR1 and CDR2 (germline): SGHRS, YFSETQ. This CDR3 has 14 amino acids. The ends were cut back, 4 bases at V and 3 bases at J, with 14 bases in the middle. CDR3 bases: TGCGCCAGCAGCGTACTTTCACAGGGCTACGAGCAGTACTTC. It is translated as CASSVLSQGYEQYF.

This rearrangement joins TRBV19 to TRBJ2-1; D unresolved. This CDR3 has 14 amino acids. Trimming left V 6 bases short and J 0 bases short, with 9 bases between. The germline V gene has CDR1 LNHDA and CDR2 SQIVND (reference sequence). The CDR3 coding sequence is TGTGCCAGTAGCCGCCAGAGCTCCTACAATGAGCAGTTCTTC. It translates to CASSRQSSYNEQFF.

This clone has only a few counts. This chain connects TRBV18 to TRBJ2-7, with 7 bases matching TRBD1. Losses at the gene ends were 2 bases for V and 4 bases for J; bases not matched to a gene: 2. CDR1 is KGHSH, CDR2 LQKENI, per germline. The CDR3 has 13 amino acids. CDR3 in amino acids: CASSPTGQYEQYF. The DNA of the CDR3 is TGTGCCAGCTCACCAACGGGACAGTACGAGCAGTACTTC.

The rearrangement links TRBV27 to TRBJ2-7; no definite D call. Trimming pared 3 bases from V and 3 bases from J, leaving 9 bases between. CDR1 is MNHEY, CDR2 SMNVEV, per germline (reference sequence). The CDR3 sequence is 13 residues long. CDR3 loop: CASSFVGDYEQYF. CDR3 nucleotides: TGTGCCAGCAGTTTCGTCGGAGACTACGAGCAGTACTTC.

The chain is built from TRBV9 and TRBJ1-5; TRBD1 matches 8 bases. The CDR3 has 13 residues. Germline assignment: CDR1 SGDLS and CDR2 YYNGEE. The J segment lost 6 bases and the V segment lost 3 bases, leaving 2 bases of the junction unmatched. CDR3 region: CASSGTGGQPQHF. CDR3 DNA sequence: TGTGCCAGCAGCGGAACAGGGGGTCAGCCCCAGCATTTT.

The genes are TRBV6-5 and TRBJ2-7, with 8 bases that match TRBD1. CDR1 and CDR2 (germline): MNHEY, SVGAGI. V was clipped by 6 bases and J by 9 bases; unmatched bases: 10. The CDR3 loop spans 13 amino acids. Here the CDR3 reads CASRDQTGTGQYF. CDR3 bases: TGTGCCAGCAGAGATCAAACCGGGACAGGGCAGTACTTC.

The V gene is TRBV6-5, the J gene TRBJ2-7; D is ambiguous. The germline V and J ends were trimmed by 4 bases and 3 bases, with 10 bases remaining between them. From germline, CDR1 is MNHEY and CDR2 SVGAGI. The length of the CDR3 is 13 residues. The CDR3 is CASSSNPLYEQYF. The CDR3 coding sequence is TGTGCCAGCAGTTCGAACCCCCTCTACGAGCAGTACTTC.

CDR3 protein: CASSSAGRTNQPQHF. As DNA, the CDR3 is TGTGCCAGCTCATCTGCAGGGAGAACTAATCAGCCCCAGCATTTT. This sequence joins TRBV18 and TRBJ1-5; tentative D call: TRBD1 (5 bases). V shed 5 bases and J shed 4 bases, with 15 bases lying between them. Germline V CDR1 and CDR2: KGHSH, LQKENI. There are 15 residues in the CDR3.

This clone has only a few counts. The chain couples TRBV30 to TRBJ2-3; maybe TRBD2 (6 bases). This CDR3 has 15 amino acids. V dropped 3 bases and J dropped 0 bases, with 13 bases sitting between them. Looked up from germline, CDR1 is GTSNPN and CDR2 is SVGIG (reference sequence). Here the CDR3 DNA reads TGTGCCTGGAGCGGAAATAGCGGAAGCACAGATACGCAGTATTTT. Translation gives CAWSGNSGSTDTQYF.

This clone was counted a single time. The rearrangement uses TRBV7-9 and TRBJ2-7; no clear D gene. The germline V gene has CDR1 SEHNR and CDR2 FQNEAQ (reference sequence). Trimming removed 1 base at V and 5 bases at J, with 15 bases between. The CDR3 has 15 residues. Here the CDR3 reads CASSLDGSGFHEQYF. CDR3 DNA sequence: TGTGCCAGCAGCTTAGACGGTTCAGGTTTCCACGAGCAGTACTTC. The full variable domain, rest sourced from reference TRBV7-9 and TRBJ2-7, is DTGVSQNPRHKITKRGQNVTFRCDPISEHNRLYWYRQTLGQGPEFLTYFQNEAQLEKSRLLSDRFSAERPKGSFSTLEIQRTEQGDSAMYLCASSLDGSGFHEQYFGPGTRLTVT.

This sequence joins TRBV5-6 and TRBJ2-2, with D possibly being TRBD2 (5 bases). The CDR3 covers 16 residues. Between the trimmed V and J ends, which lost 4 bases and 3 bases, there was a span of 16 bases. Germline lookup yields CDR1 SGHDT and CDR2 YYEEEE. The CDR3 nucleotides read TGTGCCAGCAGCCCTACGCGTAGCGCCCACACCGGGGAGCTGTTTTTT. Amino acid sequence: CASSPTRSAHTGELFF.

This clone was picked up one time. The chain uses TRBV25-1 and TRBJ2-5; 9 bases fit TRBD1. Trimming took 8 bases from V and 2 from J; bases not matched to a gene: 3. Germline lookup yields CDR1 MGHDK and CDR2 SYGVNS. This CDR3 spans 13 amino acids. CDR3 sequence (DNA): TGTGCCAGCGGGACAGGGTGGCAAGAGACCCAGTACTTC. This encodes CASGTGWQETQYF.

The V gene is TRBV6-5, the J gene TRBJ2-7, with 8 positions matching TRBD1. V was pared by 3 bases and J by 0 bases, with 4 bases of the junction left unmatched. Germline CDR1 reads MNHEY; CDR2 reads SVGAGI. The CDR3 length is 15 residues. The CDR3 loop reads CASSYTGGDSYEQYF. In DNA form, the CDR3 reads TGTGCCAGCAGTTATACAGGGGGAGACTCCTACGAGCAGTACTTC.

This chain links TRBV19 with TRBJ2-2; 7 positions agree with TRBD1. The CDR3 runs to 14 residues. Germline V CDR1 and CDR2: LNHDA, SQIVND (reference sequence). Unmatched junction bases numbered 3, after V lost 3 bases and J lost 5 bases. CDR3 sequence: CASSIGTATGELFF. In nucleotides, the CDR3 is TGTGCCAGTAGTATTGGGACAGCTACCGGGGAGCTGTTTTTT.

The chain couples TRBV7-2 to TRBJ2-1; D gene ambiguous. The CDR3 consists of 10 residues. V shed 2 bases and J shed 11 bases, with 4 bases lying between them. Germline V CDR1 and CDR2: SGHTA, FQGNSA. CDR3 DNA: TGTGCCAGCAGCTTAAAACAGCAGTTCTTC. It yields the protein CASSLKQQFF.

This clone was recorded only once. The rearrangement links TRBV5-1 to TRBJ2-3, with D perhaps TRBD1 (6 bases). V was shortened by 0 bases and J by 3 bases, with 11 bases between the two germline ends. In germline, CDR1 is SGHRS, CDR2 YFSETQ. The length of the CDR3 is 15 residues. CDR3 loop: CASSLVSQGTDTQYF. The CDR3 DNA follows: TGCGCCAGCAGCTTGGTCTCGCAGGGGACAGATACGCAGTATTTT.

The CDR3 DNA sequence: TGTGCCAGCTCAGGGTTAGGGGCCAACGTCCTGACTTTC. This codes for CASSGLGANVLTF. The rearrangement links TRBV6-6 to TRBJ2-6, with a tentative D call TRBD1 (5 bases). Germline CDR1 is MNHNY and CDR2 is SVGAGI (reference sequence). The germline V and J ends were trimmed by 8 bases and 4 bases, with 9 bases remaining between them. This CDR3 has 13 amino acids.

This sequence joins TRBV23-1 and TRBJ2-5; weak D call: TRBD2 (5 bases). TRBV23-1 is given ORF status, its function remaining uncertain. V lost 2 bases and J 2 bases, leaving 18 bases between the germline ends. This CDR3 is 17 amino acids long. CDR3: CASSQKSRRSLQETQYF. The CDR3 DNA reads TGCGCCAGCAGTCAAAAGAGCAGGAGGTCCTTACAAGAGACCCAGTACTTC.

V gene TRBV11-3 combines with J gene TRBJ2-7; D is ambiguous. V was cut by 3 bases and J by 3 bases, with 9 bases left in between. This CDR3 has 13 residues. The V gene's germline CDR1 is SGHNT and CDR2 YENEEA. The CDR3 DNA is TGTGCCAGCAGCTTGGGCGGAAACTACGAGCAGTACTTC. This gives the protein CASSLGGNYEQYF.

CDR3 loop: CASSEYGRNTIYF. The CDR3 DNA reads as TGTGCCAGCAGTGAATATGGCAGAAACACCATATATTTT. The chain carries TRBV25-1 and TRBJ1-3; D remains unclear. This CDR3 is built from 13 residues. Germline V gives CDR1 MGHDK, CDR2 SYGVNS. Trimming pared 0 bases from V and 5 bases from J, leaving 5 bases between. Using reference TRBV25-1 and TRBJ1-3 for the parts outside the CDR3, the full variable domain is EADIYQTPRYLVIGTGKKITLECSQTMGHDKMYWYQQDPGMELHLIHYSYGVNSTEKGDLSSESTVSRIRTEHFPLTLESARPSHTSQYLCASSEYGRNTIYFGEGSWLTVV.

The CDR3 DNA reads as TGTGCCAGCAGCCCCAGACTAGCGGGAACGACAGATACGCAGTATTTT. It specifies CASSPRLAGTTDTQYF. The V gene is TRBV11-3, the J gene TRBJ2-3; 11 bases agree with TRBD2. The V gene's germline CDR1 is SGHNT and CDR2 YENEEA. The trim removed 5 bases at V and 3 bases at J, leaving 7 bases unmatched. The CDR3 loop spans 16 amino acids. The complete variable domain, with remaining parts taken from reference TRBV11-3 and TRBJ2-3, reads EAGVVQSPRYKIIEKKQPVAFWCNPISGHNTLYWYLQNLGQGPELLIRYENEEAVDDSQLPKDRFSAERLKGVDSTLKIQPAELGDSAVYLCASSPRLAGTTDTQYFGPGTRLTVL.

The J gene is TRBJ2-2, the V gene TRBV5-1, with 8 bases aligning to TRBD1. The CDR3 is 14 amino acids. J gave up 3 bases and V 7 bases, and 5 bases lay outside the gene matches. The germline V gene encodes CDR1 SGHRS and CDR2 YFSETQ. The CDR3 spells CASEDRGDTGELFF. CDR3 coding DNA: TGCGCCAGCGAAGACAGGGGCGACACCGGGGAGCTGTTTTTT.

The J gene is TRBJ2-3, the V gene TRBV18; 14 bases agree with TRBD2. Germline CDR1 is KGHSH and CDR2 is LQKENI. The CDR3 has 17 residues. With 3 bases clipped from V and 3 bases from J, the junction kept 5 bases outside the gene matches. In DNA form, the CDR3 reads TGTGCCAGCTCACCCGGCCGGACTAGCGGGAGGACAGATACGCAGTATTTT. This translates into CASSPGRTSGRTDTQYF.

The chain recombines TRBV7-3 with TRBJ2-1; 14 nucleotides match TRBD2. Germline CDR1 SGHTA, CDR2 FQGTGA. The CDR3 loop spans 20 amino acids. V shed 5 bases and J 5 bases; nucleotides not matched to a gene: 17. The CDR3 DNA is TGTGCCAGCAGCACGACCGGGACTAGCGGGAGTAACAATCGCGACAATGAGCAGTTCTTC. Residues: CASSTTGTSGSNNRDNEQFF.

This clone was seen only a few times. This chain connects TRBV5-4 to TRBJ2-7; D gene unclear. The CDR3 has 12 amino acids. Germline CDR1 is SGHNT and CDR2 is YYREEE (reference sequence). Trimming removed 0 bases from V and 7 bases from J, with 8 bases in between. This CDR3 is CASSLGALEQYF. DNA of the CDR3: TGTGCCAGCAGCTTGGGCGCTTTGGAGCAGTACTTC.

The rearrangement joins TRBV13 to TRBJ2-1; weak D call: TRBD2 (5 bases). The V gene lost 4 bases and the J gene lost 4 bases, with 11 bases spanning the gap. This CDR3 is 14 amino acids long. Germline V lookup: CDR1 PRHDT, CDR2 FYEKMQ (reference sequence). The CDR3 nucleotides read TGTGCCAGCAGCTCCTGGACTGCTTACAATGAGCAGTTCTTC. Its translation: CASSSWTAYNEQFF.

The chain joins TRBV4-3 to TRBJ1-4; 7 bases match TRBD1. Germline loops: CDR1 LGHNA, CDR2 YSLEER. CDR3 length: 13 residues. V was pared by 4 bases and J by 6 bases, with 2 bases of the junction left unmatched. CDR3 coding DNA: TGCGCCAGCAGCCGCGGGACAGATGAAAAACTGTTTTTT. Translating it yields CASSRGTDEKLFF.

The J gene is TRBJ2-2, the V gene TRBV5-4; TRBD1 aligns across 7 bases. Germline V CDR1 and CDR2: SGHNT, YYREEE (reference sequence). This CDR3 contains 16 residues. J gave up 0 bases and V 0 bases, and 2 bases lay outside the gene matches. The CDR3 sequence is CASSLAGQTNTGELFF. CDR3 sequence (DNA): TGTGCCAGCAGCTTGGCGGGACAGACGAACACCGGGGAGCTGTTTTTT.